This section outlines one T cell receptor (beta chain) sequence together with its context. Its target is not known. CDR1 is SNHLY, CDR2 FYNNEI, per germline. CDR3 length equals 13 residues. Between the trimmed V and J ends, which lost 3 bases and 5 bases, there was a span of 10 bases. This record belongs to a study of Graves' ophthalmopathy and Graves' hyperthyroidism. About the research overall: Stable hyperthyroidism denotes an absence of ophthalmopathy throughout 18 months of follow-up. Study results and caveats: Blood shared most expanded thyroid clonotypes above 0.001 frequency. The model predicted ophthalmopathy progression with around 69% sensitivity and 72.22% specificity.

TCR beta CDR3 regions were amplified from RNA transcripts. First-round RT-PCR with HTBI primers preceded a second-round multiplex PCR. TCRdb independently ran MiXCR on the multiplex PCR reads; one entry per CDR3 protein. The sample yields some 1.1 million distinct CDR3 sequences, roughly two fifths seen once. This TCR derives from an adult man with Graves' hyperthyroidism. V usage is TRBV2 and J usage is TRBJ1-2, with a tentative D call TRBD1 (5 bases). The sample consisted of peripheral blood or thyroid tissue (not recorded which). The CDR3 here is CASSEGGGYGYTF. CDR3 in DNA: TGTGCCAGCAGTGAGGGGGGGGGATATGGCTACACCTTC.